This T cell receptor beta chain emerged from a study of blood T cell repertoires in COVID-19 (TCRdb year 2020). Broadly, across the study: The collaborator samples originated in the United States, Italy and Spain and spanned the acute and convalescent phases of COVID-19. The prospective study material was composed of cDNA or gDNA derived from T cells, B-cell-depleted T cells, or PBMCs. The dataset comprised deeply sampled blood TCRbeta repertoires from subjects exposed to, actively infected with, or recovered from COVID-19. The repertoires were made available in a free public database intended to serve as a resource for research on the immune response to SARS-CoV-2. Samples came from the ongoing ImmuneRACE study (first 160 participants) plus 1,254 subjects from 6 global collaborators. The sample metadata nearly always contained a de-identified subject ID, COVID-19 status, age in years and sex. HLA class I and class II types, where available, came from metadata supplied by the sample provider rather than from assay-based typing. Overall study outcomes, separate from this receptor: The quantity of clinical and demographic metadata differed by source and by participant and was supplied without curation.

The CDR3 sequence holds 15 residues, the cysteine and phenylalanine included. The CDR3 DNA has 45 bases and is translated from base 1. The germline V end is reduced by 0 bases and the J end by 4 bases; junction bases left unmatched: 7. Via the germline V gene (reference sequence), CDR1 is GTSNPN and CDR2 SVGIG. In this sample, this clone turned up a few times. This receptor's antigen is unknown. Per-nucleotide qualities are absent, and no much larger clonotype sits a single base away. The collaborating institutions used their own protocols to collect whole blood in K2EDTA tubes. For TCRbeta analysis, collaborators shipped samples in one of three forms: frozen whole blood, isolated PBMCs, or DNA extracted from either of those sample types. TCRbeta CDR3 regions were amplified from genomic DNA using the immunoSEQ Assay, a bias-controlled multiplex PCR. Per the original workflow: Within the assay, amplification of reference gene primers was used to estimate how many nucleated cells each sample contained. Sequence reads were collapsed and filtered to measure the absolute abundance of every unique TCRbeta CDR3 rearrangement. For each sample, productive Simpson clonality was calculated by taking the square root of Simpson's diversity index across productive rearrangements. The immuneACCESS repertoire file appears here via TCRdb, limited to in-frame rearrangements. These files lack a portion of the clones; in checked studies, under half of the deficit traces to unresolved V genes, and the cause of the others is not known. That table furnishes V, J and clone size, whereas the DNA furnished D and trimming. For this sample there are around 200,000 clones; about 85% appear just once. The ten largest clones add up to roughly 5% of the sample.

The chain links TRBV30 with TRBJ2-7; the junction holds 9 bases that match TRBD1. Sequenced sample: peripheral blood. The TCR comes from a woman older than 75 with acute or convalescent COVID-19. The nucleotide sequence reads TGTGCCTGGAGTGTAGTGGGACAGGGATTGTACGAGCAGTACTTC. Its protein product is CAWSVVGQGLYEQYF.